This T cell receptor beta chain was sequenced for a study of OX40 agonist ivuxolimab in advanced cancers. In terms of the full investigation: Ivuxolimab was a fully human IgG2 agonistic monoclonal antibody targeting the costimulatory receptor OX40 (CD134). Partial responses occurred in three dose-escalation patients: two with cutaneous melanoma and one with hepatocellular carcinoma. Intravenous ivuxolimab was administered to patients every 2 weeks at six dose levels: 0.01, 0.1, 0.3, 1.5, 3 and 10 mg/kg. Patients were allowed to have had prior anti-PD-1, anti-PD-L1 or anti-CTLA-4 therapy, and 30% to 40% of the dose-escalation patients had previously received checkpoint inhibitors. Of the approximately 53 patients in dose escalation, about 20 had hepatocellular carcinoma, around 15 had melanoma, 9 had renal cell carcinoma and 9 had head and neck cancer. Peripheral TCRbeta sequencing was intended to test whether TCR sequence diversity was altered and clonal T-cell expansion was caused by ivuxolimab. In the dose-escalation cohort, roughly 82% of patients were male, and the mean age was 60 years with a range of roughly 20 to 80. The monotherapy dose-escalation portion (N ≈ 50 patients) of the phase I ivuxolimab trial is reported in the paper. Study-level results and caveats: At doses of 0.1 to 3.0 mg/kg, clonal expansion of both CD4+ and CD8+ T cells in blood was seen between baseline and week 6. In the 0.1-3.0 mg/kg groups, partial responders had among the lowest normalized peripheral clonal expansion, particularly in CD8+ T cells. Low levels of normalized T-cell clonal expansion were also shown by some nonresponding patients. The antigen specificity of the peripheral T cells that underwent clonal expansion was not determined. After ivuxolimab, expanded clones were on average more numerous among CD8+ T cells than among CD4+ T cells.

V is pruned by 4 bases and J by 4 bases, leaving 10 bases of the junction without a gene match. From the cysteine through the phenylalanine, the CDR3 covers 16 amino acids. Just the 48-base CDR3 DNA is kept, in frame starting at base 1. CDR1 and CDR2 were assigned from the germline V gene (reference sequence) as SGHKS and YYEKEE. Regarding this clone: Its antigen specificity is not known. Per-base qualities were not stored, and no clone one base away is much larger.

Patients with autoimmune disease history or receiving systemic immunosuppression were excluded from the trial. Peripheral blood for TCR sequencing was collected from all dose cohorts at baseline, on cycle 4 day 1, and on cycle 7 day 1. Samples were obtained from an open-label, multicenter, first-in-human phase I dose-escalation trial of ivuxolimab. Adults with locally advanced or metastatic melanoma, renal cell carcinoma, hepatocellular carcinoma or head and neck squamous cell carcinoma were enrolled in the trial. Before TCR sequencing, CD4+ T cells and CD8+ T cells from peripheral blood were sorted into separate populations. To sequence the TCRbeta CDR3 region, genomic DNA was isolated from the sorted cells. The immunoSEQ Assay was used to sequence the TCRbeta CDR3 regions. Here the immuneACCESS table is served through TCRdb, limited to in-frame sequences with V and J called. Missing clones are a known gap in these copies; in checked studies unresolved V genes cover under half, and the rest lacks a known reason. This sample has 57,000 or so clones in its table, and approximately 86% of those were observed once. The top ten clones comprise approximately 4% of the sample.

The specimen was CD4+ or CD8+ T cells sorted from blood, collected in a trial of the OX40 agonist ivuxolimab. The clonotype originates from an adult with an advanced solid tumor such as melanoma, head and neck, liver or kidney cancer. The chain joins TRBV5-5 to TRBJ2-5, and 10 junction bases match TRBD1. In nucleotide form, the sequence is TGTGCCAGCAGCACGACAGGGGGCACGGGAGGAGAGACCCAGTACTTC. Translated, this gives CASSTTGGTGGETQYF.